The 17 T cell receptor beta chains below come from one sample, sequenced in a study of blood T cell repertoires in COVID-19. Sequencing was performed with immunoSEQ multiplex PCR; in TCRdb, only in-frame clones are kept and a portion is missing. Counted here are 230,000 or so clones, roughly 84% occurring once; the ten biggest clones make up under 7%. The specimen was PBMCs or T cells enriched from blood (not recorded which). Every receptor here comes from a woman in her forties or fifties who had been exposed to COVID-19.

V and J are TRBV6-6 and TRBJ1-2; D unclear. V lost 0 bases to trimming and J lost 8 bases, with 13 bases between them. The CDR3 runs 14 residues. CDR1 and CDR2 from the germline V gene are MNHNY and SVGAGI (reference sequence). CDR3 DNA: TGTGCCAGCAGTTACTCGGGCAGGTCGTCGGGCTACACCTTC. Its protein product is CASSYSGRSSGYTF.

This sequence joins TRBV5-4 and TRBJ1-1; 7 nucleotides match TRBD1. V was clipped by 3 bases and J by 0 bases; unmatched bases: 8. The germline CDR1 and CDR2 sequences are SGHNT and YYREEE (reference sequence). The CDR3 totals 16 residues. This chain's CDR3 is CASSSGQIGMNTEAFF. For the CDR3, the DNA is TGTGCCAGCAGCTCGGGACAGATAGGCATGAACACTGAAGCTTTCTTT.

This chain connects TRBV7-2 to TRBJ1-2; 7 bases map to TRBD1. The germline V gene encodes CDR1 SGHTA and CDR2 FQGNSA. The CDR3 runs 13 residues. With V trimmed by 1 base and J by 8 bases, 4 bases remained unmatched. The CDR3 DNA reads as TGTGCCAGCAGCTTAGTACAGGGGAAAGGCTACACCTTC. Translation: CASSLVQGKGYTF.

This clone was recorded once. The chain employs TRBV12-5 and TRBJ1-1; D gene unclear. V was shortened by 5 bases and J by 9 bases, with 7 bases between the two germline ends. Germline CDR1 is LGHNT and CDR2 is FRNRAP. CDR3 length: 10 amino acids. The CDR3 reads CASGPQKAFF. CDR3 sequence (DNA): TGTGCTAGTGGTCCCCAAAAAGCTTTCTTT.

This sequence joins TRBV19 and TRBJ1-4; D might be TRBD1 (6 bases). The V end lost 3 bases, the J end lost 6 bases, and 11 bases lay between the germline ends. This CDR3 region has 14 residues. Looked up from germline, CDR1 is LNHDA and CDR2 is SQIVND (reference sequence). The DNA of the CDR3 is TGTGCCAGTAGTATTGGGCCAGGGGATGAAAAACTGTTTTTT. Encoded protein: CASSIGPGDEKLFF.

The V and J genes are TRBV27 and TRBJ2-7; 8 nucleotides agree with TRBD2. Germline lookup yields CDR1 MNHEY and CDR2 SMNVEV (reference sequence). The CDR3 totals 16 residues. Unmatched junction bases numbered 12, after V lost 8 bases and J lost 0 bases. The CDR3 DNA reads TGTGCCAGCCGGTCCTTGACTAGCGACGACTCCTACGAGCAGTACTTC. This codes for CASRSLTSDDSYEQYF.

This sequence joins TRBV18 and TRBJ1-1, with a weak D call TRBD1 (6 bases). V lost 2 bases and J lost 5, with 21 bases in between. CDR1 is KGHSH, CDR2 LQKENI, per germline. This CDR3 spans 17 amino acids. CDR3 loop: CASSPTTGWDGRTEAFF. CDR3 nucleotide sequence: TGTGCCAGCTCACCAACCACAGGGTGGGACGGTCGGACTGAAGCTTTCTTT.

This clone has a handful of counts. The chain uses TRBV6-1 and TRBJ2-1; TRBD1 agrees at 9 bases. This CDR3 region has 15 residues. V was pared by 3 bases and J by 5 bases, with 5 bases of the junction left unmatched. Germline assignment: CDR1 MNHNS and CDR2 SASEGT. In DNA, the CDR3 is TGTGCCAGCAGTGATCCCGGACAGGGGAACAATGAGCAGTTCTTC. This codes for CASSDPGQGNNEQFF.

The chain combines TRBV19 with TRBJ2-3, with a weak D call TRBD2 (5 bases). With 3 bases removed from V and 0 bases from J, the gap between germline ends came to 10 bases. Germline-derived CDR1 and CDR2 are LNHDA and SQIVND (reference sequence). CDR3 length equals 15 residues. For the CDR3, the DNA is TGTGCCAGTAGTATCGAGGGAACTAGCACAGATACGCAGTATTTT. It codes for CASSIEGTSTDTQYF.

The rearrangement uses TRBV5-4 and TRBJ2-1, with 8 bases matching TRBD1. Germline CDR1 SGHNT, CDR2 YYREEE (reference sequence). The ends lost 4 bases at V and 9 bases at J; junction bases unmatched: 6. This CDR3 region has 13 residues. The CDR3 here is CASSPRTGSEQFF. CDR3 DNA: TGTGCCAGCAGCCCAAGGACAGGGAGTGAGCAGTTCTTC.

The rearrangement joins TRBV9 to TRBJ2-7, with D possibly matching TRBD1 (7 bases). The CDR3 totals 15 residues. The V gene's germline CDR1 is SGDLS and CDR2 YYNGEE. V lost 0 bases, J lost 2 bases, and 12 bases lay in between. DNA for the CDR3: TGTGCCAGCAGCGTAGGATGGAGGGGGCCCTACGAGCAGTACTTC. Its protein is CASSVGWRGPYEQYF. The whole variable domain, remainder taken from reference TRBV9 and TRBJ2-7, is DSGVTQTPKHLITATGQRVTLRCSPRSGDLSVYWYQQSLDQGLQFLIQYYNGEERAKGNILERFSAQQFPDLHSELNLSSLELGDSALYFCASSVGWRGPYEQYFGPGTRLTVT.

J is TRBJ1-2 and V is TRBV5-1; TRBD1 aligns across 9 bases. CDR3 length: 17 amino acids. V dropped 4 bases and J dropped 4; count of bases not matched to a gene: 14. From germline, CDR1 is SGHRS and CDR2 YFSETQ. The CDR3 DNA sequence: TGCGCCAGCAGCCCCGGGACAGGGAATAAGGATCTCTATGGCTACACCTTC. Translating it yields CASSPGTGNKDLYGYTF.

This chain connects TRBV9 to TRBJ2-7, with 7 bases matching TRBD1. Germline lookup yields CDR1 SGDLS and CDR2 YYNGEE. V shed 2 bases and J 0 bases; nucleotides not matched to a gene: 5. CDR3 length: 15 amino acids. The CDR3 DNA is TGTGCCAGCAGCGTGGGGGACAGTTCCTCCTACGAGCAGTACTTC. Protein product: CASSVGDSSSYEQYF.

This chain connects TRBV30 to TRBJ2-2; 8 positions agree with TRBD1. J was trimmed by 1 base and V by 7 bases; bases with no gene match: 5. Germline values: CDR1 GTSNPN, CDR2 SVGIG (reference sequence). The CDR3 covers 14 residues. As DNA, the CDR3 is TGTGCCTTTCCGGGACAGGAGAACACCGGGGAGCTGTTTTTT. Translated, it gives CAFPGQENTGELFF.

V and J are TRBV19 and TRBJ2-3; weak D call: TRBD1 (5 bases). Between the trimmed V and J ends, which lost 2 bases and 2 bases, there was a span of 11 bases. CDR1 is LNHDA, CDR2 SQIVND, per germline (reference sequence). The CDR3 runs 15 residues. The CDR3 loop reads CASSISRADTDTQYF. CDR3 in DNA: TGTGCCAGTAGTATAAGCAGGGCGGACACAGATACGCAGTATTTT. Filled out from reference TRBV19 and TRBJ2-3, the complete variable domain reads DGGITQSPKYLFRKEGQNVTLSCEQNLNHDAMYWYRQDPGQGLRLIYYSQIVNDFQKGDIAEGYSVSREKKESFPLTVTSAQKNPTAFYLCASSISRADTDTQYFGPGTRLTVL.

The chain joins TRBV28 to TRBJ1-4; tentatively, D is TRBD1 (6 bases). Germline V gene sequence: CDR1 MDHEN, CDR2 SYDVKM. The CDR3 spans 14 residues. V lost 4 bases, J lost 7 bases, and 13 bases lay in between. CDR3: CASSSQGIPEKLFF. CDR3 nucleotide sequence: TGTGCCAGCAGTTCCCAGGGGATTCCTGAAAAACTGTTTTTT. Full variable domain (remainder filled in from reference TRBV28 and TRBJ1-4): DVKVTQSSRYLVKRTGEKVFLECVQDMDHENMFWYRQDPGLGLRLIYFSYDVKMKEKGDIPEGYSVSREKKERFSLILESASTNQTSMYLCASSSQGIPEKLFFGSGTQLSVL.

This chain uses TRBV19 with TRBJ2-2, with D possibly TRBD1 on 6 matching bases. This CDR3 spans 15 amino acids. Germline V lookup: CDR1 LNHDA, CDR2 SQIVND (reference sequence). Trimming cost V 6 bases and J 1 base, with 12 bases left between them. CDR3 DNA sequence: TGTGCCAGTAGGTCGGGGACACTGAACACCGGGGAGCTGTTTTTT. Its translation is CASRSGTLNTGELFF.